This T cell receptor (beta chain) was sequenced in a study of T cell responses to AZD1222 COVID-19 vaccine. The assay was immunoSEQ multiplex PCR, and TCRdb's table has in-frame clones only and misses some. This sample carries tens of thousands of clones, nearly 90% of them seen once, and the ten largest clones take about 9.6%. Germline V gene lookup returns CDR1 MNHEY and CDR2 SVGEGT. V lost 2 bases, J lost 1 base, and 8 bases lay in between. CDR3 length equals 14 residues. The TCR was taken from an adult who received the AZD1222 COVID-19 vaccine. Specimen: peripheral blood, collected 28 days after the second AZD1222 dose. This chain links TRBV6-2 or TRBV6-3 with TRBJ2-5; no definite D call. CDR3 amino acids: CASSYGSLQETQYF. The DNA for the CDR3 is TGTGCCAGCAGTTACGGGTCGCTCCAAGAGACCCAGTACTTC.